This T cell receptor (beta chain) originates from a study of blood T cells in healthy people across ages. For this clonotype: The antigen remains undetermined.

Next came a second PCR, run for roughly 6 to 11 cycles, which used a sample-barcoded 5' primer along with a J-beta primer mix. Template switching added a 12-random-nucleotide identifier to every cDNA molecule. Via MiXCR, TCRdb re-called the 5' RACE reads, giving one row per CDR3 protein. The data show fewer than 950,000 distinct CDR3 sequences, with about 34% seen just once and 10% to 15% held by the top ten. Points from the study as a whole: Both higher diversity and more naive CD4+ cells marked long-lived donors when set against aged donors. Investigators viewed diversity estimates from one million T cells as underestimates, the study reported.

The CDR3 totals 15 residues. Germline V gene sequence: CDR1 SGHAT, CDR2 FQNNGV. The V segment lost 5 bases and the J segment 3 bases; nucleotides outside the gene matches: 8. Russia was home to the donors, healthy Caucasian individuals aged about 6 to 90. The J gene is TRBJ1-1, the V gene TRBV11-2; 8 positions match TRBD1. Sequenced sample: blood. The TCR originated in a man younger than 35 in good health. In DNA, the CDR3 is TGTGCCAGCAGCATCGGACAGGGATCTGACACTGAAGCTTTCTTT. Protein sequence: CASSIGQGSDTEAFF.